Listed here are 12 T cell receptor beta chains from one sample, sequenced in a study of patients and donors after allogeneic stem cell transplantation. From the RT-PCR reads, TCRdb called clonotypes with MiXCR, one entry per CDR3 protein. This table holds 40,000 to 45,000 distinct CDR3 sequences, more than 30% found once. Sequenced: blood, either unsorted or a sorted T cell fraction (not recorded which). The receptor source for this set is a human donor who was either an allogeneic HSCT recipient or a stem cell or donor lymphocyte infusion donor (not recorded which). It is not recorded whose cells these are; they may come from a transplant donor.

This clonotype came up a few times. This chain uses TRBV28 with TRBJ1-2; 7 nucleotides line up with TRBD1. The CDR3 has 15 residues. Germline V lookup: CDR1 MDHEN, CDR2 SYDVKM. V shed 5 bases, J shed 4 bases, and the junction held 10 bases outside the gene matches. CDR3 nucleotides: TGTGCCAGCAGTCTCCCACCAGGGGGGGGCTATGGCTACACCTTC. Encoded protein: CASSLPPGGGYGYTF.

The chain links TRBV20-1 to TRBJ1-4, with D possibly matching TRBD1 (6 bases). Trimming shortened V by 4 bases and J by 1 base, and 10 bases separated the two germline ends. CDR1 and CDR2 from the germline V gene are DFQATT and SNEGSKA (reference sequence). This CDR3 is built from 14 residues. The CDR3: CSATTGLTNEKLFF. As DNA, the CDR3 is TGCAGTGCTACTACAGGGTTAACTAATGAAAAACTGTTTTTT.

This clonotype appeared a single time. V is TRBV18 and J is TRBJ1-6; D remains ambiguous. CDR1 and CDR2 (germline): KGHSH, LQKENI. Trimming cost V 2 bases and J 6 bases, with 11 bases left between them. The CDR3 runs to 15 residues. CDR3 in amino acids: CASSPKGPLNSPLHF. The CDR3 coding sequence is TGTGCCAGCTCACCAAAGGGCCCTCTTAATTCACCCCTCCACTTT.

This clonotype has ten or more counts. CDR3: CSATRIRGVTEAFF. As DNA, the CDR3 is TGCAGTGCCACCCGGATTAGGGGGGTGACTGAAGCTTTCTTT. The gene calls are TRBV20-1 and TRBJ1-1, with a tentative D call TRBD1 (6 bases). This CDR3 contains 14 residues. Trimming removed 6 bases from V and 5 bases from J, with 19 bases in between. Germline assignment: CDR1 DFQATT and CDR2 SNEGSKA (reference sequence).

This clonotype was recorded many times. This chain links TRBV6-6 with TRBJ1-1, with 7 bases lining up with TRBD1. Unmatched junction bases numbered 5, after V lost 6 bases and J lost 4 bases. Germline V lookup: CDR1 MNHNY, CDR2 SVGAGI (reference sequence). The CDR3 covers 13 residues. The CDR3 region has the DNA TGTGCCAGCAGAGAGACAGGGCCCACTGAAGCTTTCTTT. Translating gives CASRETGPTEAFF.

This clonotype was seen at least ten times. The CDR3 bases are TGCGCCAGCAGCTTGGAAGAGACCCAGTACTTC. Amino acids: CASSLEETQYF. The chain has TRBV5-1 and TRBJ2-5, with unresolved D. From germline, CDR1 is SGHRS and CDR2 YFSETQ. CDR3 length equals 11 residues. Trimming left V 0 bases short and J 3 bases short, with 0 bases between.

The chain uses TRBV7-3 and TRBJ2-1; a possible D gene is TRBD2 (7 bases). The V and J ends lost 8 bases and 6 bases respectively, with 17 bases between them. The germline V gene encodes CDR1 SGHTA and CDR2 FQGTGA. The CDR3 spans 14 residues. The CDR3 DNA follows: TGTGCCAGCCACCCCGGGGGGCAGACCAATGAGCAGTTCTTC. Protein: CASHPGGQTNEQFF.

This clonotype was observed at least ten times. The J gene is TRBJ1-6, the V gene TRBV10-2; D gene uncertain. Germline assignment: CDR1 WSHSY and CDR2 SAAADI. V was trimmed by 6 bases and J by 7 bases, leaving 7 bases between them. The CDR3 is 12 amino acids. The CDR3 here is CASSLTNSPLHF. In DNA, the CDR3 is TGCGCCAGCAGCCTGACCAATTCACCCCTCCACTTT.

V usage is TRBV28 and J usage is TRBJ2-1; 8 positions agree with TRBD1. The V gene's germline CDR1 is MDHEN and CDR2 SYDVKM. The CDR3 is 14 residues long. V was pared by 3 bases and J by 8 bases, with 6 bases of the junction left unmatched. CDR3 residues: CASSFKQGDDEQFF. The CDR3 DNA is TGTGCCAGCAGTTTTAAACAGGGGGACGATGAGCAGTTCTTC.

The chain uses TRBV20-1 and TRBJ2-2; possibly TRBD1 for D (6 bases). Trimming shortened V by 4 bases and J by 2 bases, and 14 bases separated the two germline ends. Germline V gene sequence: CDR1 DFQATT, CDR2 SNEGSKA (reference sequence). The CDR3 runs 15 residues. CDR3 protein: CSAKDARGNTGELFF. In DNA, the CDR3 is TGCAGTGCTAAGGATGCCAGGGGAAACACCGGGGAGCTGTTTTTT.

In its sample, this clonotype was seen a few times. The chain has TRBV6-6 and TRBJ1-3; 8 bases are shared with TRBD1. Per germline, CDR1 MNHNY and CDR2 SVGAGI (reference sequence). The CDR3 loop spans 15 amino acids. Trimming removed 2 bases from V and 4 bases from J; junction bases left unmatched: 4. The CDR3 is CASSYIRGRGNTIYF. The CDR3, as DNA: TGTGCCAGCAGTTACATCAGGGGGCGAGGAAACACCATATATTTT.

The J gene is TRBJ1-2, the V gene TRBV28; 8 nucleotides align to TRBD1. V shed 8 bases, J shed 8 bases, and the junction held 13 bases outside the gene matches. Per the germline V gene, CDR1 is MDHEN and CDR2 is SYDVKM. This CDR3 region has 14 residues. The CDR3 loop reads CASDQPGGAEGYTF. In DNA, the CDR3 is TGTGCCAGCGACCAACCAGGGGGCGCGGAAGGCTACACCTTC.